The next 27 T cell receptor beta chains were all read from a single sample in a study of cytomegalovirus exposure and HLA in healthy donors (dated by TCRdb to 2016 to 2017). The library was prepared using the immunoSEQ multiplex PCR assay. The multiplex PCR relied on a mix of 60 forward primers for TCR Vbeta segments and 13 reverse primers for TCR Jbeta segments. This immuneACCESS table, as held by TCRdb, lists in-frame sequences with V and J called but not all clones. Of the missing ones, under half trace to an unresolved V gene in checked studies; the others have no known cause. The table held for this sample gives 40,000 to 55,000 clones. Jointly, the top ten make up around 5.6% of the sample. Sequences were obtained from PBMCs. Source of these receptors: a male donor in good health and CMV-seropositive.

This chain uses TRBV7-2 with TRBJ2-3; 9 bases match TRBD2. The CDR3 extends over 15 amino acids. The V gene's germline CDR1 is SGHTA and CDR2 FQGNSA. Unmatched junction bases numbered 5, after V lost 2 bases and J lost 5 bases. CDR3 region: CASSLPLAGLDTQYF. CDR3 DNA: TGTGCCAGCAGCTTACCGCTAGCGGGGTTAGATACGCAGTATTTT.

This chain connects TRBV6-5 to TRBJ2-7, with D maybe TRBD1 (5 bases). Between the trimmed V and J ends, which lost 0 bases and 2 bases, there was a span of 11 bases. The CDR3 sequence is 15 residues long. CDR1 and CDR2 (germline): MNHEY, SVGAGI. CDR3 sequence reads: CASSYSGLYPYEQYF. In DNA form, the CDR3 reads TGTGCCAGCAGTTACTCGGGGCTCTATCCCTACGAGCAGTACTTC.

V is TRBV5-4 and J is TRBJ2-1, with 9 bases aligning to TRBD2. The V and J ends lost 4 bases and 2 bases, in that order; junction bases with no gene match: 7. Germline assignment: CDR1 SGHNT and CDR2 YYREEE (reference sequence). The CDR3 runs to 16 residues. The CDR3 here is CASSPMSGGTYNEQFF. CDR3 in DNA: TGTGCCAGCAGCCCAATGAGCGGGGGGACCTACAATGAGCAGTTCTTC.

V gene TRBV6-5 combines with J gene TRBJ2-1; a weak D match, TRBD1 (6 bases). V lost 6 bases to trimming and J lost 14 bases, with 17 bases between them. The CDR3 contains 12 residues. From germline, CDR1 is MNHEY and CDR2 SVGAGI. The CDR3 is CASRSTAGTKFF. CDR3 DNA: TGTGCCAGCAGAAGTACCGCCGGGACAAAGTTCTTC.

The rearrangement joins TRBV19 to TRBJ1-1; D gene ambiguous. The CDR3 totals 12 residues. CDR1 is LNHDA, CDR2 SQIVND, per germline (reference sequence). Trimming cost V 6 bases and J 5 bases, with 10 bases left between them. Here the CDR3 reads CASRQWATEAFF. Written as DNA, the CDR3 is TGTGCCAGTAGACAATGGGCTACTGAAGCTTTCTTT.

The gene calls are TRBV4-3 and TRBJ2-3; maybe TRBD1 (5 bases). V was trimmed by 0 bases and J by 6 bases, leaving 10 bases between them. The CDR3 length is 14 residues. Germline V CDR1 and CDR2: LGHNA, YSLEER. This CDR3 is CASSQDWAGDTQYF. The CDR3 region has the DNA TGCGCCAGCAGCCAAGATTGGGCAGGGGATACGCAGTATTTT.

The genes are TRBV14 and TRBJ1-1, with D unresolved. V dropped 4 bases and J dropped 7 bases, with 10 bases sitting between them. The germline CDR1 and CDR2 sequences are SGHDN and FVKESK. This CDR3 region has 12 residues. The CDR3 here is CASSRGAFEAFF. CDR3 nucleotide sequence: TGTGCCAGCAGCCGCGGAGCGTTTGAAGCTTTCTTT.

V gene TRBV19 combines with J gene TRBJ1-2; 10 nucleotides agree with TRBD1. The CDR3 is 14 amino acids. Trimming cost V 9 bases and J 7 bases; bases outside gene matches: 11. CDR1 and CDR2 (germline): LNHDA, SQIVND (reference sequence). CDR3 region: CASYRQGAAGGYTF. The CDR3 DNA follows: TGTGCCAGCTACCGACAGGGGGCGGCGGGTGGCTACACCTTC.

V and J are TRBV4-2 and TRBJ1-1, with D unclear. Germline-derived CDR1 and CDR2 are LGHNA and YNFKEQ. The germline V and J ends were trimmed by 2 bases and 5 bases, with 12 bases remaining between them. The CDR3 has 14 residues. CDR3 protein: CASSQFMGGTEAFF. CDR3 sequence (DNA): TGTGCCAGCAGCCAATTCATGGGAGGGACTGAAGCTTTCTTT.

V usage is TRBV4-3 and J usage is TRBJ2-3; 8 bases match TRBD2. Trimming took 3 bases from V and 4 from J; bases not matched to a gene: 6. The length of the CDR3 is 15 residues. Per the germline V gene, CDR1 is LGHNA and CDR2 is YSLEER. CDR3 sequence reads: CASSHEAGESDTQYF. The CDR3 nucleotides are TGCGCCAGCAGCCACGAAGCGGGGGAGTCAGATACGCAGTATTTT.

The chain carries TRBV5-6 and TRBJ2-7; D might be TRBD2 (6 bases). Trimming removed 5 bases from V and 4 bases from J, with 13 bases in between. CDR1 is SGHDT and CDR2 is YYEEEE in the germline V gene. The CDR3 loop spans 13 amino acids. The CDR3 coding sequence is TGTGCCAGCAGAGGGGCGGGGTGGTACGAGCAGTACTTC. Residues: CASRGAGWYEQYF.

The V and J genes are TRBV2 and TRBJ1-3; the match to TRBD1 covers 8 bases. Germline V gene lookup returns CDR1 SNHLY and CDR2 FYNNEI. J gave up 0 bases and V 7 bases, and 8 bases lay outside the gene matches. CDR3 size: 16 residues. The CDR3 loop is CASTKEDRDSGNTIYF. For the CDR3, the DNA is TGTGCCAGCACCAAGGAGGACAGGGACTCTGGAAACACCATATATTTT.

The rearrangement uses TRBV19 and TRBJ2-5, with 12 bases matching TRBD2. With 5 bases clipped from V and 1 base from J, the junction kept 11 bases outside the gene matches. CDR1 and CDR2 (germline): LNHDA, SQIVND (reference sequence). The CDR3 loop spans 18 amino acids. CDR3 in amino acids: CASSLPPGLAGIQETQYF. The CDR3 region has the DNA TGTGCCAGTAGTCTGCCCCCAGGACTAGCGGGGATCCAAGAGACCCAGTACTTC. Together with reference TRBV19 and TRBJ2-5, the CDR3 gives the full variable domain: DGGITQSPKYLFRKEGQNVTLSCEQNLNHDAMYWYRQDPGQGLRLIYYSQIVNDFQKGDIAEGYSVSREKKESFPLTVTSAQKNPTAFYLCASSLPPGLAGIQETQYFGPGTRLLVL.

This chain links TRBV30 with TRBJ1-1; D is unresolved. Per germline, CDR1 GTSNPN and CDR2 SVGIG (reference sequence). The CDR3 totals 11 residues. Trimming took 0 bases from V and 4 from J, leaving 3 bases between them. CDR3 residues: CAWSVGTEAFF. CDR3 bases: TGTGCCTGGAGTGTCGGCACTGAAGCTTTCTTT.

Here the CDR3 DNA reads TGTGCCTGGAGTGATGGCGGGTGGGGGACCCAGTACTTC. Protein: CAWSDGGWGTQYF. The chain has TRBV30 and TRBJ2-5; D possibly corresponds to TRBD2 (5 bases). Trimming cost V 1 base and J 7 bases, with 13 bases left between them. CDR1 and CDR2 (germline): GTSNPN, SVGIG (reference sequence). The CDR3 sequence is 13 residues long. The variable domain in full, with the rest retrieved from reference TRBV30 and TRBJ2-5, is SQTIHQWPATLVQPVGSPLSLECTVEGTSNPNLYWYRQAAGRGLQLLFYSVGIGQISSEVPQNLSASRPQDRQFILSSKKLLLSDSGFYLCAWSDGGWGTQYFGPGTRLLVL.

The CDR3 region has the DNA TGTGCCAGCAGCCGCGCGGGACGGTCCTATGGCTACACCTTC. Encoded protein: CASSRAGRSYGYTF. V gene TRBV6-5 combines with J gene TRBJ1-2; weak D call: TRBD1 (5 bases). Germline values: CDR1 MNHEY, CDR2 SVGAGI. Trimming took off 6 bases at V and 4 bases at J, with 15 bases between the two ends. The length of the CDR3 is 14 residues.

The chain couples TRBV19 to TRBJ1-1; 7 nucleotides match TRBD1. After removal of 7 bases from V and 3 bases from J, the junction contained 8 bases not matched to a gene. Germline loops: CDR1 LNHDA, CDR2 SQIVND (reference sequence). The CDR3 is 14 amino acids. CDR3 bases: TGTGCCAGTATCCTGACAGGGCGGCACACTGAAGCTTTCTTT. As protein: CASILTGRHTEAFF.

Remarks on this clone: The junction differs from germline at one of its ends, possibly a read error. This chain links TRBV14 with TRBJ1-6; no clear D gene. The CDR3 loop spans 12 amino acids. Germline V gene sequence: CDR1 SGHDN, CDR2 FVKESK. CDR3 region: CASSQDFAQNRF. CDR3 sequence (DNA): TGTGCCAGCAGCCAAGACTTCGCACAAAATCGCTTT.

This rearrangement joins TRBV7-3 to TRBJ2-2; perhaps TRBD1 as D (5 bases). Germline loops: CDR1 SGHTA, CDR2 FQGTGA. This CDR3 comprises 12 residues. Trimming stripped 4 bases from V and 5 bases from J, with 5 bases between. CDR3 nucleotides: TGTGCCAGCAGCTCAGGGACCGGGGAGCTGTTTTTT. This encodes CASSSGTGELFF.

Here the CDR3 DNA reads TGTGCCAGCAGTGAAGCAGGCGGCGCTGGGGCCAACGTCCTGACTTTC. Its protein is CASSEAGGAGANVLTF. The V and J genes are TRBV2 and TRBJ2-6; no definite D call. V dropped 0 bases and J dropped 2 bases, with 8 bases sitting between them. Germline assignment: CDR1 SNHLY and CDR2 FYNNEI. The CDR3 is 16 amino acids.

This chain connects TRBV6-4 to TRBJ2-1; D perhaps matches TRBD2 (6 bases). V lost 2 bases to trimming and J lost 9 bases, with 11 bases between them. Germline V gives CDR1 MRHNA, CDR2 SNTAGT. This CDR3 spans 13 amino acids. CDR3 sequence: CASSDTSFGEQFF. The CDR3 nucleotides are TGTGCCAGCAGTGACACTAGCTTCGGTGAGCAGTTCTTC.

The V and J genes are TRBV20-1 and TRBJ1-1; D gene ambiguous. The germline V gene has CDR1 DFQATT and CDR2 SNEGSKA (reference sequence). V was shortened by 2 bases and J by 11 bases, with 9 bases between the two germline ends. CDR3 length: 10 amino acids. CDR3 residues: CSARNARAFF. CDR3 sequence (DNA): TGCAGTGCTAGAAACGCTAGGGCTTTCTTT.

The V call is TRBV5-1, the J call TRBJ2-5; D is unclear. The V end lost 2 bases, the J end lost 5 bases, and 4 bases lay between the germline ends. Germline V gene lookup returns CDR1 SGHRS and CDR2 YFSETQ. This CDR3 comprises 11 residues. The CDR3 DNA reads TGCGCCAGCAGCTTTCAGGAGACCCAGTACTTC. It encodes CASSFQETQYF.

The rearrangement uses TRBV6-5 and TRBJ1-2; D may be TRBD1 (5 bases). V was pared by 5 bases and J by 4 bases, with 17 bases between. CDR1 MNHEY and CDR2 SVGAGI come from the germline V gene. This CDR3 is built from 15 residues. The CDR3 protein is CASSGPGGLSYGYTF. As DNA, the CDR3 is TGTGCCAGCAGTGGCCCTGGGGGACTGAGCTATGGCTACACCTTC.

This chain connects TRBV11-3 to TRBJ2-7, with 9 positions matching TRBD1. The CDR3 contains 15 residues. J lost 6 bases, V lost 4 bases, and 10 bases had no gene match. Germline values: CDR1 SGHNT, CDR2 YENEEA. In nucleotides, the CDR3 is TGTGCCAGCAGCTCAACCAATACAGGGGGCGTCGAGCAGTACTTC. Its translation: CASSSTNTGGVEQYF.

The chain joins TRBV7-9 to TRBJ1-2; D perhaps matches TRBD1 (5 bases). The CDR3 loop spans 13 amino acids. CDR1 and CDR2 from the germline V gene are SEHNR and FQNEAQ (reference sequence). V was clipped by 5 bases and J by 8 bases, with 15 bases between them. Here the CDR3 DNA reads TGTGCCAGCAGCCCTGGGGCAGGTGGCGGCTACACCTTC. Protein: CASSPGAGGGYTF. The full variable domain, completed using reference TRBV7-9 and TRBJ1-2, is DTGVSQNPRHKITKRGQNVTFRCDPISEHNRLYWYRQTLGQGPEFLTYFQNEAQLEKSRLLSDRFSAERPKGSFSTLEIQRTEQGDSAMYLCASSPGAGGGYTFGSGTRLTVV.

The rearrangement uses TRBV15 and TRBJ1-1; D not resolved. The CDR3 runs 12 residues. Trimming left V 0 bases short and J 9 bases short, with 8 bases between. From germline, CDR1 is LNHNV and CDR2 YYDKDF (reference sequence). The CDR3 coding sequence is TGTGCCACCAGCAGAGATACTCCCAAAGCTTTCTTT. Its protein product is CATSRDTPKAFF.